A selection of T cell receptor beta chains follows, all from one sample in a study of blood T cell repertoires in COVID-19. Method: immunoSEQ multiplex PCR; TCRdb's copy keeps in-frame clones and lacks some. The sample includes around 180,000 clones, 70% to 90% of them seen just once. The sample consisted of peripheral blood. The receptors come from a man aged 70-80 years with active or convalescent COVID-19. CDR3s include the opening cysteine and the closing phenylalanine or tryptophan. The D gene is left open where the match is weak. Size is omitted from some rows. Given values are once, few, many or a class for expanded clones.

clone size,D gene,V gene,J gene,CDR3 DNA,CDR3 protein
.,TRBD1,TRBV14,TRBJ2-3,TGTGCCAGCAGCCTTACAGGGGCGCACACAGATACGCAGTATTTT,CASSLTGAHTDTQYF
.,.,TRBV5-1,TRBJ2-2,TGCGCCAGCCGACTAGAAGCACCGAACACCGGGGAGCTGTTTTTT,CASRLEAPNTGELFF
.,TRBD2,TRBV6-2/TRBV6-3,TRBJ2-1,TGTGCCAGCAGTTACAGCGGGGGGAAGGAGCAGTTCTTC,CASSYSGGKEQFF
.,TRBD1,TRBV4-1,TRBJ1-2,TGCGCCAGCAGCCAAGGGGACAGGGGGGGCGGCTACACCTTC,CASSQGDRGGGYTF
once,TRBD2,TRBV5-4,TRBJ2-3,TGTGCCAGCAGCCTGGGACTAGCGGGGGTGGCGGGGCAGTATTTT,CASSLGLAGVAGQYF
.,.,TRBV4-1,TRBJ2-3,TGCGCCAGCAGCCAAGAGTTTTACGGGGGTCTCCTTGCAGATACGCAGTATTTT,CASSQEFYGGLLADTQYF
few,TRBD2,TRBV14,TRBJ2-1,TGTGCCAGCAGTGTCTTCGGTAGCGGGGGGCCTTCCTCCTACAATGAGCAGTTCTTC,CASSVFGSGGPSSYNEQFF
.,.,TRBV7-9,TRBJ2-4,TGTGCCAGCAGCTTAGGGCAAGGGGAGGGGGAAAAAAATAAAAACATTCAGTACTTC,CASSLGQGEGEKNKNIQYF
.,.,TRBV6-1,TRBJ1-4,TGTGCCAGCAGTGAGCGGACAGCATTTAATGAAAAACTGTTTTTT,CASSERTAFNEKLFF
.,.,TRBV18,TRBJ1-2,TGTGCCAGCTCACAAGGGGCCACGAGAAATGGCTACACCTTC,CASSQGATRNGYTF
.,TRBD1,TRBV2,TRBJ2-5,TGTGCCAGCAGTGCGGCAGGGGGAAATTCAGGGACCCAGTACTTC,CASSAAGGNSGTQYF
.,TRBD1,TRBV24-1,TRBJ2-1,TGTGCCACCAGTGTCACGGGACAGGGGGGCAATGAGCAGTTCTTC,CATSVTGQGGNEQFF
.,TRBD1,TRBV18,TRBJ2-1,TGTGCCAGCTCACCTGGACAGGTTGAGCAGTTCTTC,CASSPGQVEQFF
.,TRBD1,TRBV5-1,TRBJ1-5,TGCGCCAGCAGCCAAGGGACAGGCAATCAGCCCCAGCATTTT,CASSQGTGNQPQHF
.,.,TRBV6-6,TRBJ2-1,TGTGCCAGCAGCGACCCCGCGAGGGATGAGCAGTTCTTC,CASSDPARDEQFF
.,TRBD2,TRBV6-5,TRBJ2-5,TGTGCCAGCAGTCAAATAGCGGGAAATGAGGAGACCCAGTACTTC,CASSQIAGNEETQYF
.,TRBD1,TRBV15,TRBJ1-4,TGTGCCACCAGCAGTAGCAGGACAGGGGGCAGTGAAAAACTGTTTTTT,CATSSSRTGGSEKLFF
.,.,TRBV18,TRBJ2-4,TGTGCCAGCTCACCCCAGGGTAGGGGGGCCAAAAACATTCAGTACTTC,CASSPQGRGAKNIQYF
.,TRBD1,TRBV28,TRBJ2-1,TGTGCCAGCAGTTTACTAGGACAGGGTACCTACAATGAGCAGTTCTTC,CASSLLGQGTYNEQFF
.,.,TRBV18,TRBJ2-7,TGTGCCAGCTCACCGGGTTCGGGCGAGCAGTACTTC,CASSPGSGEQYF
.,TRBD1,TRBV5-1,TRBJ1-6,TGCGCCAGCAGCTTCACAGGGGTTGGTAATTCACCCCTCCACTTT,CASSFTGVGNSPLHF
once,TRBD2,TRBV6-1,TRBJ2-5,TGTGCCAGCAGTGAAGCGCGGGGGGTCGAGACCCAGTACTTC,CASSEARGVETQYF
.,TRBD2,TRBV9,TRBJ2-3,TGTGCCAGCAGCGTAACCGGGACTAGCGGGGGGGAGGATACGCAGTATTTT,CASSVTGTSGGEDTQYF
.,TRBD2,TRBV7-2,TRBJ2-5,TGTGCCAGCAGCTCCGGGGGGGCCTGGGAGACCCAGTACTTC,CASSSGGAWETQYF
.,TRBD1,TRBV5-1,TRBJ1-2,TGCGCCAGCACACCGGGACAGGGGGACTCGAACTATGGCTACACCTTC,CASTPGQGDSNYGYTF
.,.,TRBV10-3,TRBJ1-6,TGTGCCATCAGTGTTCCGGGGAATTCACCCCTCCACTTT,CAISVPGNSPLHF
.,.,TRBV10-1,TRBJ2-3,TGCGCCAGCAGTGACAGCGCAGATACGCAGTATTTT,CASSDSADTQYF
.,TRBD1,TRBV28,TRBJ1-3,TGTGCCAGCAGCCGACCTAGGACAGGGAAAAATGGAAACACCATATATTTT,CASSRPRTGKNGNTIYF
.,TRBD1,TRBV27,TRBJ1-2,TGTGCCAGCAGTCGCGACAGGGGATATGGCTACACCTTC,CASSRDRGYGYTF
.,TRBD2,TRBV9,TRBJ2-5,TGTGCCAGCAGCGTAGAAGGTCTCACTAGCGGGGGGCCAAAGTACTTC,CASSVEGLTSGGPKYF
.,.,TRBV7-2,TRBJ2-7,TGTGCCAGCAGCCCTTTAGCGGACCCTTCCTACGAGCAGTACTTC,CASSPLADPSYEQYF
.,TRBD2,TRBV19,TRBJ2-1,TGTGCCAGTAGTAAACTAGCGGGATCTTACAATGAGCAGTTCTTC,CASSKLAGSYNEQFF
.,.,TRBV6-2/TRBV6-3,TRBJ2-1,TGTGCCAGCAGTTACGAGGCCTACAATGAGCAGTTCTTC,CASSYEAYNEQFF
.,.,TRBV19,TRBJ1-3,TGTGCCAGTAGCCCTATGGGCCAGGGAAGCAACACCATATATTTT,CASSPMGQGSNTIYF
.,.,TRBV28,TRBJ1-5,TGTGCCAGCAGTTCAGGACAGTATAGCAATCAGCCCCAGCATTTT,CASSSGQYSNQPQHF
.,.,TRBV7-9,TRBJ1-4,TGTGCCAGCAGCTTAGACGATCGGGTCGTGGGAAAACTGTTTTTT,CASSLDDRVVGKLFF
.,TRBD2,TRBV30,TRBJ2-3,TGTGCCCAGAACGGAGGGACTAGCGGGAGGGCCGGAGGAGATACGCAGTATTTT,CAQNGGTSGRAGGDTQYF
.,TRBD1,TRBV6-5,TRBJ2-1,TGTGCCAGCAGTTACGGGGACAGGGTATCCTACAATGAGCAGTTCTTC,CASSYGDRVSYNEQFF
.,TRBD2,TRBV7-2,TRBJ2-1,TGTGCCAGCAGCCCCCTAGCGGGGTACTCCTACAATGAGCAGTTCTTC,CASSPLAGYSYNEQFF
once,TRBD2,TRBV2,TRBJ2-7,TGTGCCAGCAGTGACGTACTAGCGGGGTACTACGAGCAGTACTTC,CASSDVLAGYYEQYF
.,.,TRBV21-1,TRBJ2-7,TGTGCCAGCAGCATCACAAAGGGTTTTCGAGACAGGGCTTATACCTACGAGCAGTACTTC,CASSITKGFRDRAYTYEQYF
.,TRBD1,TRBV10-1,TRBJ2-5,TGCGCCAGCAGGGACAGGGGGAGAGGGTCGGAGACCCAGTACTTC,CASRDRGRGSETQYF
.,TRBD1,TRBV18,TRBJ2-3,TGTGCCAGCTCACTCGGGACAGTTAGCACAGATACGCAGTATTTT,CASSLGTVSTDTQYF
.,TRBD1,TRBV7-9,TRBJ1-6,TGTGCCAGCAGCGGACGACAGGGGTTCTATAATTCACCCCTCCACTTT,CASSGRQGFYNSPLHF
.,TRBD2,TRBV19,TRBJ2-7,TGTGCCAGTAGTTTCTCCGGGACTAGCGGGGGGAAGTACGAGCAGTACTTC,CASSFSGTSGGKYEQYF
.,.,TRBV7-9,TRBJ2-1,TGTGCCAGCAGCTTTAGTCTCGGTGAGCAGTTCTTC,CASSFSLGEQFF
.,TRBD1,TRBV3-1/TRBV3-2,TRBJ1-6,TGTGCCAGCAGCGCGGACAGGGGGTTCAATTCACCCCTCCACTTT,CASSADRGFNSPLHF
once,.,TRBV6-5,TRBJ2-7,TGTGCCAGCAGTTACCCGGGTAATTCCTACGAGCAGTACTTC,CASSYPGNSYEQYF
.,.,TRBV6-6,TRBJ2-3,TGTGCCGGTAGCGCGATTAGCACAGATACGCAGTATTTT,CAGSAISTDTQYF
.,.,TRBV15,TRBJ2-4,TGTGCCACCGGCGGAGGCTCGGGAAACATTCAGTACTTC,CATGGGSGNIQYF
.,TRBD1,TRBV7-2,TRBJ1-2,TGTGCCAGCAGTATACAGGGGGTCGGTGGCTACACCTTC,CASSIQGVGGYTF
.,TRBD1,TRBV25-1,TRBJ1-6,TGTGCCAGCTCCCTTGATCCCAGGGGGGACTCCCGGGCCCTCCACTTT,CASSLDPRGDSRALHF
.,.,TRBV11-2,TRBJ2-3,TGTGCCAGCTCTGGGACTCCCCAAGCGCAGTATTTT,CASSGTPQAQYF
.,.,TRBV7-2,TRBJ2-4,TGTGCCAGCAGCTTAGCACTAGTGGCACCGTCATTGGACTTC,CASSLALVAPSLDF
.,.,TRBV3-1/TRBV3-2,TRBJ1-3,TGTGCCAGCAGCCAGCGCGGGGGCTCTGGAAACACCATATATTTT,CASSQRGGSGNTIYF
once,TRBD2,TRBV11-2,TRBJ2-3,TGTGCCAGCAGCTTACAGGGAGGGTACCCAGATACGCAGTATTTT,CASSLQGGYPDTQYF